Listed here are 11 T cell receptor beta chains from one sample, sequenced in a study of blood T cell repertoires in COVID-19. The data were produced by immunoSEQ multiplex PCR, yet TCRdb's version contains in-frame clones alone and is incomplete. The sample comprises 390,000 or so clones, roughly four fifths of which are singletons, and 5.1% rests with the top ten. Sequencing input: PBMCs or T cells enriched from blood (not recorded which). The receptors stem from a woman in her forties or fifties who had recovered from COVID-19.

This chain links TRBV28 with TRBJ1-1; D is unclear. The CDR3 has 14 amino acids. V was clipped by 6 bases and J by 0 bases, with 11 bases between them. Germline V gene lookup returns CDR1 MDHEN and CDR2 SYDVKM. As DNA, the CDR3 is TGTGCCAGCAGCGAGGGTGGGGTGAACACTGAAGCTTTCTTT. This encodes CASSEGGVNTEAFF.

The chain joins TRBV27 to TRBJ1-5; TRBD1 matches at 9 bases. There are 16 residues in the CDR3. The J segment lost 7 bases and the V segment lost 6 bases, leaving 13 bases of the junction unmatched. Germline CDR1 is MNHEY and CDR2 is SMNVEV (reference sequence). The CDR3: CASRTTGGVGVQPQHF. CDR3 DNA sequence: TGTGCCAGCAGGACCACAGGGGGCGTTGGGGTCCAGCCCCAGCATTTT.

V is TRBV30 and J is TRBJ1-5; 7 bases are shared with TRBD1. The CDR3 sequence is 13 residues long. With V trimmed by 2 bases and J by 7 bases, 5 bases remained unmatched. Germline assignment: CDR1 GTSNPN and CDR2 SVGIG (reference sequence). This CDR3 reads CAWSNRGDQPQHF. In nucleotides, the CDR3 is TGTGCCTGGAGTAACAGGGGTGACCAGCCCCAGCATTTT.

The chain combines TRBV9 with TRBJ1-5; no firm D call. The germline V gene has CDR1 SGDLS and CDR2 YYNGEE. V was cut by 0 bases and J by 7 bases, with 14 bases left in between. The CDR3 covers 15 residues. The CDR3 reads CASSVGADNRQPQHF. The CDR3 nucleotides are TGTGCCAGCAGCGTAGGGGCAGACAACAGACAGCCCCAGCATTTT.

Remarks on this clone: The sample carries other DNA sequences with the same CDR3. The chain uses TRBV14 and TRBJ2-7; D ambiguous. The CDR3 runs 11 residues. Germline V gives CDR1 SGHDN, CDR2 FVKESK. The germline V and J ends were trimmed by 4 bases and 1 base, with 2 bases remaining between them. This CDR3 reads CASSLSYEQYF. The DNA for the CDR3 is TGTGCCAGCAGCCTATCCTACGAGCAGTACTTC.

This clone came up a few times. This rearrangement joins TRBV6-1 to TRBJ1-2; the match to TRBD1 covers 9 bases. V was pared by 2 bases and J by 5 bases, with 6 bases of the junction left unmatched. The CDR3 totals 15 residues. CDR1 MNHNS and CDR2 SASEGT come from the germline V gene. The CDR3 sequence: CASSENRGRGYGYTF. The CDR3 coding sequence is TGTGCCAGCAGTGAAAACAGGGGGCGCGGTTATGGCTACACCTTC.

The chain is built from TRBV5-1 and TRBJ2-1; 11 bases are shared with TRBD2. V lost 3 bases to trimming and J lost 6 bases; unmatched junction nucleotides: 8. This CDR3 region has 16 residues. Germline CDR1 and CDR2: SGHRS and YFSETQ. The CDR3 DNA follows: TGCGCCAGCAGCTCAAGACTAGCGGGGACCACCAATGAGCAGTTCTTC. It encodes CASSSRLAGTTNEQFF. Supplemented by reference TRBV5-1 and TRBJ2-1, the full variable domain reads KAGVTQTPRYLIKTRGQQVTLSCSPISGHRSVSWYQQTPGQGLQFLFEYFSETQRNKGNFPGRFSGRQFSNSRSEMNVSTLELGDSALYLCASSSRLAGTTNEQFFGPGTRLTVL.

V usage is TRBV7-3 and J usage is TRBJ2-1; 9 bases align to TRBD2. Germline CDR1 reads SGHTA; CDR2 reads FQGTGA. The CDR3 contains 17 residues. Germline trimming cut 3 bases from V and 5 bases from J; bases unmatched to any gene: 11. The CDR3 nucleotides are TGTGCCAGCAGCTTGGGGGGGGAGCGGGGGGCCCACAATGAGCAGTTCTTC. Amino acid sequence: CASSLGGERGAHNEQFF.

The chain recombines TRBV2 with TRBJ1-6, with D perhaps matching TRBD1 (5 bases). The CDR3 extends over 14 amino acids. In germline, CDR1 is SNHLY, CDR2 FYNNEI. V was trimmed by 6 bases and J by 7 bases, leaving 13 bases between them. As DNA, the CDR3 is TGTGCCAGCAGCGAGACAGTTTCCAATTCACCCCTCCACTTT. Protein product: CASSETVSNSPLHF.

Remarks on this clone: Germline is not matched at one junction end, which may reflect a read error. This sequence joins TRBV18 and TRBJ2-7, with TRBD2 identical over 13 bases. CDR1 and CDR2 from the germline V gene are KGHSH and LQKENI. The CDR3 extends over 16 amino acids. CDR3 in amino acids: CASSPKLAGGSFEQYF. The CDR3 DNA reads as TGTGCCAGCTCACCCAAACTAGCGGGAGGGTCCTTCGAGCAGTACTTC.

The J gene is TRBJ2-5, the V gene TRBV9; 9 bases match TRBD2. CDR3 size: 16 residues. Germline V gives CDR1 SGDLS, CDR2 YYNGEE. Trimming cost V 1 base and J 0 bases; bases outside gene matches: 4. CDR3 DNA sequence: TGTGCCAGCAGCGTATTCGCGGGAGGGTACCAAGAGACCCAGTACTTC. Translated, it gives CASSVFAGGYQETQYF.